These 15 T cell receptor beta chains share one sample of origin, sequenced in a study of CD8 T cells in ankylosing spondylitis. From the 5' RACE reads, TCRdb called clonotypes with MiXCR, one entry per CDR3 protein. This sample has 100,000 to 150,000 distinct CDR3 sequences; 12% to 15% occur once, and the top ten carry under 3%. Material: blood, either unsorted or a sorted T cell fraction (not recorded which). These receptors were obtained from a female donor with ankylosing spondylitis or in good health (not recorded which).

At least ten counts were recorded for this clonotype. The chain combines TRBV7-2 with TRBJ2-7; TRBD1 agrees at 9 bases. The CDR3 runs to 16 residues. Trimming took 1 base from V and 3 from J; bases not matched to a gene: 7. Germline V gene sequence: CDR1 SGHTA, CDR2 FQGNSA. CDR3 DNA: TGTGCCAGCAGCTTAGAACCCGGGACAGGGAACTACGAGCAGTACTTC. Translated: CASSLEPGTGNYEQYF.

This chain connects TRBV5-1 to TRBJ2-1, with 9 positions matching TRBD2. There are 15 residues in the CDR3. Germline-derived CDR1 and CDR2 are SGHRS and YFSETQ. The V gene end was trimmed by 0 bases and the J gene end by 10 bases; junction bases not matched to a gene: 8. The DNA of the CDR3 is TGCGCCAGCAGCTTGGAGGTTAGCGGGAGTGGCGAGCAGTTCTTC. It encodes CASSLEVSGSGEQFF.

The table lists this clonotype with a few counts. The rearrangement joins TRBV10-3 to TRBJ2-7; 7 bases map to TRBD1. CDR1 and CDR2 from the germline V gene are ENHRY and SYGVKD. This CDR3 has 14 amino acids. Germline trimming cut 10 bases from V and 5 bases from J; bases unmatched to any gene: 14. The CDR3 DNA follows: TGTGCCAGCGCCTCAACAGGGGCAATCAACGAGCAGTACTTC. It yields the protein CASASTGAINEQYF.

This clonotype was recorded at least ten times. The chain has TRBV12-3 or TRBV12-4 and TRBJ1-6; D ambiguous. Trimming took off 2 bases at V and 5 bases at J, with 7 bases between the two ends. This CDR3 has 14 amino acids. The CDR3 nucleotides are TGTGCCAGCAGTTTAAGGCGGAATAATTCACCCCTCCACTTT. As protein: CASSLRRNNSPLHF.

This clonotype appeared a few times. The chain recombines TRBV5-1 with TRBJ1-1; D call uncertain. The CDR3 consists of 13 residues. Trimming took 5 bases from V and 0 from J, leaving 8 bases between them. Germline V CDR1 and CDR2: SGHRS, YFSETQ. Here the CDR3 reads CASRREVNTEAFF. The CDR3 DNA reads as TGCGCCAGCAGACGAGAAGTGAACACTGAAGCTTTCTTT.

Many counts were recorded for this clonotype. V is TRBV9 and J is TRBJ2-1; D is perhaps TRBD1 (5 bases). The CDR3 extends over 15 amino acids. The V end lost 4 bases, the J end lost 0 bases, and 11 bases lay between the germline ends. Germline assignment: CDR1 SGDLS and CDR2 YYNGEE. CDR3 region: CASSPGHGSYNEQFF. The CDR3 region has the DNA TGTGCCAGCAGCCCCGGACACGGCTCCTACAATGAGCAGTTCTTC.

The chain joins TRBV20-1 to TRBJ2-7, with D unresolved. Germline CDR1 and CDR2: DFQATT and SNEGSKA (reference sequence). The CDR3 is 10 residues long. V gave up 4 bases and J gave up 7 bases, with 8 bases separating them. CDR3: CSAKEGEQYF. The CDR3 DNA reads as TGCAGTGCTAAGGAAGGGGAGCAGTACTTC.

The V call is TRBV6-1, the J call TRBJ2-2; 8 positions agree with TRBD1. Germline lookup yields CDR1 MNHNS and CDR2 SASEGT. This CDR3 has 16 amino acids. The V and J ends lost 2 bases and 5 bases, in that order; junction bases with no gene match: 7. DNA for the CDR3: TGTGCCAGCAGTGAACAGGGGGCGTTATTAACCGGGGAGCTGTTTTTT. This translates into CASSEQGALLTGELFF.

The rearrangement joins TRBV4-1 to TRBJ1-6; no reliable D call. This CDR3 region has 15 residues. The V gene lost 4 bases and the J gene lost 6 bases, with 13 bases spanning the gap. CDR1 MGHRA and CDR2 YSYEKL come from the germline V gene. CDR3 sequence (DNA): TGCGCCAGCAGCCCCGAGGCAGAAGCTAATTCACCCCTCCACTTT. Protein product: CASSPEAEANSPLHF.

This clonotype was seen a few times. The V call is TRBV12-3 or TRBV12-4, the J call TRBJ2-3; 7 bases fit TRBD2. The length of the CDR3 is 13 residues. Losses at the gene ends were 9 bases for V and 4 bases for J; bases not matched to a gene: 7. CDR3 amino acids: CASGRESADTQYF. The DNA for the CDR3 is TGTGCCAGTGGGCGGGAGAGTGCAGATACGCAGTATTTT.

This clonotype was detected only a few times. The genes are TRBV5-1 and TRBJ2-7; no reliable D call. Germline V lookup: CDR1 SGHRS, CDR2 YFSETQ. The CDR3 length is 14 residues. V shed 0 bases and J shed 9 bases, with 16 bases lying between them. The CDR3 here is CASSLEHPRLGQYF. The CDR3 DNA reads as TGCGCCAGCAGCTTGGAACACCCGCGACTGGGGCAGTACTTC.

This clonotype has only a few counts. The chain couples TRBV20-1 to TRBJ1-2; perhaps TRBD1 as D (5 bases). This CDR3 is built from 15 residues. Germline lookup yields CDR1 DFQATT and CDR2 SNEGSKA (reference sequence). Trimming left V 6 bases short and J 3 bases short, with 20 bases between. DNA for the CDR3: TGCAGTGCGGGTCAACCGGGACTGAGATACTATGGCTACACCTTC. Its translation: CSAGQPGLRYYGYTF.

This clonotype has only a few counts. The CDR3 loop reads CASSLVGQGGHEQYF. For the CDR3, the DNA is TGCGCCAGCAGCTTGGTGGGACAGGGGGGGCACGAGCAGTACTTC. The chain carries TRBV5-1 and TRBJ2-7, with 11 positions matching TRBD1. From germline, CDR1 is SGHRS and CDR2 YFSETQ. The CDR3 contains 15 residues. Unmatched junction bases numbered 4, after V lost 0 bases and J lost 5 bases.

Concerning this clonotype itself: Being one base from a much bigger clone, this may be a read error. The limits of the CDR3 on the DNA are not certain, so only TCRdb's listed CDR3 is given. The chain is built from TRBV29-1 and TRBJ2-7; the table gives TRBD1 as D, unverified against the DNA. From germline, CDR1 is SQVTM and CDR2 ANQGSEA. The CDR3 numbers 13 amino acids, ends counted. CDR3 amino acids: CSVAKGSSYEQCF.

This chain uses TRBV20-1 with TRBJ2-1, with 10 bases matching TRBD2. Looked up from germline, CDR1 is DFQATT and CDR2 is SNEGSKA (reference sequence). With V trimmed by 0 bases and J by 8 bases, 13 bases remained unmatched. The CDR3 length is 17 residues. The CDR3 DNA is TGCAGTGCTAGAGACCCATCAGCGGGAGGGGTAGTCGATGAGCAGTTCTTC. Translated, it gives CSARDPSAGGVVDEQFF.